These 27 T cell receptor beta chains came from one sample sequenced in a study of blood T cell repertoires in COVID-19. Clones were sequenced by immunoSEQ multiplex PCR, and TCRdb holds only the in-frame ones, with some missing. Here the sample spans over 200,000 clones, approximately 84% being singletons. The source material was peripheral blood. These receptors were collected from an elderly woman with COVID-19, enrolled during active disease.

This sequence joins TRBV5-1 and TRBJ1-4; 7 bases fit TRBD1. Trimming took 4 bases from V and 3 from J; bases not matched to a gene: 15. Germline V gene sequence: CDR1 SGHRS, CDR2 YFSETQ. This CDR3 spans 18 amino acids. In DNA, the CDR3 is TGCGCCAGCAGCCCAGAACTGGGTTGGGGACAGTCTAATGAAAAACTGTTTTTT. Its protein is CASSPELGWGQSNEKLFF.

The chain is built from TRBV6-5 and TRBJ1-4, with D perhaps matching TRBD1 (5 bases). CDR3 size: 15 residues. Germline V gene data show CDR1 as MNHEY and CDR2 as SVGAGI. Trimming cost V 8 bases and J 5 bases, with 18 bases left between them. CDR3 sequence reads: CASRLGGAPNEKLFF. The CDR3 nucleotides are TGTGCCAGCCGCTTAGGAGGGGCTCCGAATGAAAAACTGTTTTTT.

The genes are TRBV5-1 and TRBJ2-3, with D maybe TRBD2 (6 bases). The germline V gene encodes CDR1 SGHRS and CDR2 YFSETQ. V lost 7 bases to trimming and J lost 3 bases, with 18 bases between them. The CDR3 runs to 15 residues. CDR3 sequence reads: CASLSLPGGTDTQYF. The CDR3 DNA follows: TGCGCCAGCCTTTCACTACCCGGGGGTACAGATACGCAGTATTTT.

The rearrangement links TRBV9 to TRBJ2-6; D possibly corresponds to TRBD1 (6 bases). V was shortened by 3 bases and J by 1 base, with 20 bases between the two germline ends. Germline lookup yields CDR1 SGDLS and CDR2 YYNGEE. The CDR3 consists of 19 residues. The CDR3 DNA sequence: TGTGCCAGCAGCGGAGACCCCCGGACAGCCCCTTCTGGGGCCAACGTCCTGACTTTC. Translated, it gives CASSGDPRTAPSGANVLTF.

This rearrangement joins TRBV5-1 to TRBJ2-5; perhaps TRBD1 as D (6 bases). The CDR3 consists of 15 residues. From germline, CDR1 is SGHRS and CDR2 YFSETQ. V was shortened by 5 bases and J by 4 bases, with 18 bases between the two germline ends. CDR3 amino acids: CASSYGTPEGETQYF. The CDR3 DNA sequence: TGCGCCAGCAGTTACGGGACACCCGAGGGAGAGACCCAGTACTTC.

This rearrangement joins TRBV5-1 to TRBJ1-3; D possibly corresponds to TRBD1 (6 bases). This CDR3 spans 16 amino acids. V lost 3 bases, J lost 0 bases, and 13 bases lay in between. Germline V gives CDR1 SGHRS, CDR2 YFSETQ. CDR3 region: CASSSGGSSSGNTIYF. For the CDR3, the DNA is TGCGCCAGCAGCTCGGGGGGCTCGAGCTCTGGAAACACCATATATTTT. Combining the CDR3 with reference TRBV5-1 and TRBJ1-3 gives the whole variable domain KAGVTQTPRYLIKTRGQQVTLSCSPISGHRSVSWYQQTPGQGLQFLFEYFSETQRNKGNFPGRFSGRQFSNSRSEMNVSTLELGDSALYLCASSSGGSSSGNTIYFGEGSWLTVV.

The V call is TRBV18, the J call TRBJ2-2; D assignment may be TRBD1 or TRBD2 (5 bases each). V lost 4 bases, J lost 4 bases, and 16 bases lay in between. Germline values: CDR1 KGHSH, CDR2 LQKENI. The CDR3 spans 16 residues. Here the CDR3 DNA reads TGTGCCAGCTCACTACCGGGGCTATACTTCACCGGGGAGCTGTTTTTT. Its protein is CASSLPGLYFTGELFF.

V usage is TRBV5-1 and J usage is TRBJ1-4; unclear D gene. Deletions cut 1 base from V and 0 bases from J, with 7 bases between. From germline, CDR1 is SGHRS and CDR2 YFSETQ. This CDR3 is 15 amino acids long. Here the CDR3 DNA reads TGCGCCAGCAGCTTGCCCGGGACAACTAATGAAAAACTGTTTTTT. Translating gives CASSLPGTTNEKLFF. Supplemented by reference TRBV5-1 and TRBJ1-4, the full variable domain reads KAGVTQTPRYLIKTRGQQVTLSCSPISGHRSVSWYQQTPGQGLQFLFEYFSETQRNKGNFPGRFSGRQFSNSRSEMNVSTLELGDSALYLCASSLPGTTNEKLFFGSGTQLSVL.

This chain uses TRBV5-1 with TRBJ1-1, with TRBD1 matching over 7 bases. Germline CDR1 is SGHRS and CDR2 is YFSETQ. Unmatched junction bases numbered 8, after V lost 4 bases and J lost 5 bases. The CDR3 totals 14 residues. The CDR3 loop reads CASSHGQDGTEAFF. For the CDR3, the DNA is TGCGCCAGCAGCCACGGACAGGACGGGACTGAAGCTTTCTTT.

The rearrangement joins TRBV24-1 to TRBJ2-3, with unresolved D. Per the germline V gene, CDR1 is KGHDR and CDR2 is SFDVKD. The length of the CDR3 is 12 residues. V dropped 4 bases and J dropped 5 bases, with 6 bases sitting between them. The CDR3 sequence is CATSDIQDTQYF. CDR3 coding DNA: TGTGCCACCAGTGACATACAAGATACGCAGTATTTT.

The chain carries TRBV5-1 and TRBJ2-3, with D maybe TRBD1 (6 bases). CDR3 length: 14 residues. Trimming pared 2 bases from V and 6 bases from J, leaving 13 bases between. Germline-derived CDR1 and CDR2 are SGHRS and YFSETQ. The CDR3 DNA reads as TGCGCCAGCAGCTTTACCGGGACACGCGATACGCAGTATTTT. As protein: CASSFTGTRDTQYF. Complete variable domain (other parts from reference TRBV5-1 and TRBJ2-3): KAGVTQTPRYLIKTRGQQVTLSCSPISGHRSVSWYQQTPGQGLQFLFEYFSETQRNKGNFPGRFSGRQFSNSRSEMNVSTLELGDSALYLCASSFTGTRDTQYFGPGTRLTVL.

The V and J genes are TRBV7-3 and TRBJ1-2, with D hard to call. CDR3 length equals 15 residues. The ends were cut back, 3 bases at V and 0 bases at J, with 11 bases in the middle. The germline CDR1 and CDR2 sequences are SGHTA and FQGTGA. The CDR3 DNA sequence: TGTGCCAGCAGCTTGTCTAGAGTAGCTAACTATGGCTACACCTTC. Translated, it gives CASSLSRVANYGYTF.

This rearrangement joins TRBV3-1 (or the pseudogene TRBV3-2) to TRBJ1-5; 8 bases match TRBD1. J gave up 9 bases and V 5 bases, and 9 bases lay outside the gene matches. Per germline, CDR1 LGHDT and CDR2 YNNKEL (reference sequence). CDR3 length: 14 residues. The chain's CDR3 is CASSAGGSLGPQHF. In DNA, the CDR3 is TGTGCCAGCAGCGCAGGGGGCAGCCTGGGGCCCCAGCATTTT.

The V and J genes are TRBV5-4 and TRBJ2-3, with D possibly being TRBD1 (5 bases). CDR1 and CDR2 from the germline V gene are SGHNT and YYREEE (reference sequence). This CDR3 has 16 amino acids. V was shortened by 0 bases and J by 8 bases, with 19 bases between the two germline ends. In DNA, the CDR3 is TGTGCCAGCAGCTTGGAGAAGGGGTCCGGACGTCCTACGCAGTATTTT. Protein product: CASSLEKGSGRPTQYF.

This clone appeared once. The chain has TRBV6-5 and TRBJ1-6; D may be TRBD1 (5 bases). The CDR3 is 16 residues long. Looked up from germline, CDR1 is MNHEY and CDR2 is SVGAGI. The V end was cut by 2 bases, the J end by 7 bases, with 15 bases between. The CDR3 sequence: CASSYRGPGANSPLHF. CDR3 nucleotides: TGTGCCAGCAGTTACCGAGGACCTGGGGCCAATTCACCCCTCCACTTT.

This clone was counted once. The chain couples TRBV28 to TRBJ1-5; D possibly corresponds to TRBD1 (5 bases). CDR1 and CDR2 from the germline V gene are MDHEN and SYDVKM. The length of the CDR3 is 16 residues. Trimming pared 3 bases from V and 7 bases from J, leaving 19 bases between. The CDR3 spells CASSFPTSGRGQPQHF. The CDR3 region has the DNA TGTGCCAGCAGTTTCCCCACTTCAGGACGGGGGCAGCCCCAGCATTTT.

The rearrangement links TRBV18 to TRBJ1-1; 12 bases map to TRBD1. CDR3 size: 17 residues. Germline CDR1 and CDR2: KGHSH and LQKENI. The V segment lost 2 bases and the J segment 10 bases; nucleotides outside the gene matches: 14. CDR3 residues: CASSPSGTGGAWAAAFF. The CDR3, as DNA: TGTGCCAGCTCACCATCCGGGACAGGGGGCGCGTGGGCGGCAGCTTTCTTT.

A word on this clone: An end of the junction differs from the germline gene, which may be a read error. This chain joins TRBV7-7 and TRBJ2-1; the match to TRBD2 covers 11 bases. The CDR3 is 18 residues long. From germline, CDR1 is SSHAT and CDR2 FNYEAQ (reference sequence). CDR3 nucleotide sequence: TGTGCTAGCAGCCCCCGGGGCCCTAGCGGGGGGCGGCACAATGAGCAGTTCTTC. It specifies CASSPRGPSGGRHNEQFF.

The count of this clone is one. The chain joins TRBV7-9 to TRBJ2-1; 7 bases are shared with TRBD1. The ends lost 2 bases at V and 9 bases at J; junction bases unmatched: 7. Per germline, CDR1 SEHNR and CDR2 FQNEAQ (reference sequence). The CDR3 length is 14 residues. The CDR3 DNA follows: TGTGCCAGCAGCTTAACAGGGGCAGGGATTGAGCAGTTCTTC. Protein product: CASSLTGAGIEQFF.

The CDR3 DNA reads as TGTGCCAGCAGGGAACAGGGGCTCTTAGGCTACACCTTC. Its protein product is CASREQGLLGYTF. The rearrangement uses TRBV5-6 and TRBJ1-2; 7 bases are shared with TRBD1. The CDR3 is 13 residues long. Looked up from germline, CDR1 is SGHDT and CDR2 is YYEEEE. V lost 5 bases and J lost 8; bases outside the gene matches: 9.

This CDR3 is CASSQEEGRYYGYTF. In nucleotides, the CDR3 is TGCGCCAGCAGCCAAGAGGAGGGGCGGTACTATGGCTACACCTTC. J is TRBJ1-2 and V is TRBV4-1, with a possible D match to TRBD1 (5 bases). This CDR3 is built from 15 residues. Trimming removed 0 bases at V and 3 bases at J, with 11 bases between. Germline V gene data show CDR1 as MGHRA and CDR2 as YSYEKL.

V usage is TRBV7-3 and J usage is TRBJ2-5; no firm D call. This CDR3 contains 13 residues. The germline CDR1 and CDR2 sequences are SGHTA and FQGTGA. The V end lost 2 bases, the J end lost 3 bases, and 7 bases lay between the germline ends. In nucleotides, the CDR3 is TGTGCCAGCAGCTTATACGGAGAAGAGACCCAGTACTTC. Translated, it gives CASSLYGEETQYF.

V gene TRBV5-4 combines with J gene TRBJ1-6; TRBD1 might be the D (5 bases). In germline, CDR1 is SGHNT, CDR2 YYREEE (reference sequence). This CDR3 has 17 amino acids. V was trimmed by 4 bases and J by 2 bases, leaving 16 bases between them. The CDR3 bases are TGTGCCAGCAGCCCATTCCTGGGGCGGACCTATAATTCACCCCTCCACTTT. Translating gives CASSPFLGRTYNSPLHF.

CDR3 sequence (DNA): TGTGCCAGCTCACCAGGTCGGGGGGAAGCTTTCTTT. This gives the protein CASSPGRGEAFF. The V call is TRBV18, the J call TRBJ1-1; D is perhaps TRBD1 (5 bases). Germline-derived CDR1 and CDR2 are KGHSH and LQKENI. With 2 bases removed from V and 8 bases from J, the gap between germline ends came to 9 bases. This CDR3 spans 12 amino acids.

The rearrangement uses TRBV6-5 and TRBJ1-1; no reliable D call. Per the germline V gene, CDR1 is MNHEY and CDR2 is SVGAGI. The CDR3 is 13 amino acids. V was trimmed by 6 bases and J by 1 base, leaving 9 bases between them. CDR3 protein: CASRPTGNTEAFF. CDR3 nucleotide sequence: TGTGCCAGCAGACCGACGGGGAACACTGAAGCTTTCTTT.

The rearrangement links TRBV5-6 to TRBJ1-6; tentatively, D is TRBD1 (6 bases). This CDR3 is built from 16 residues. CDR1 and CDR2 from the germline V gene are SGHDT and YYEEEE. Trimming stripped 0 bases from V and 4 bases from J, with 11 bases between. The CDR3 DNA is TGTGCCAGCAGCTTGGCCCAGACAGGTTATAATTCACCCCTCCACTTT. This translates into CASSLAQTGYNSPLHF.

V is TRBV7-2 and J is TRBJ2-5, with D possibly TRBD1 on 5 matching bases. Looked up from germline, CDR1 is SGHTA and CDR2 is FQGNSA. The CDR3 consists of 13 residues. Deletions cut 4 bases from V and 7 bases from J, with 13 bases between. The CDR3 nucleotides are TGTGCCAGCAGCTCAAGGACATCGTGGACCCAGTACTTC. The encoded protein is CASSSRTSWTQYF.